Below are 18 T cell receptor beta chains sequenced from a single sample in a study of tumor-infiltrating lymphocytes in primary liver carcinoma. The researchers produced TCR beta cDNA from about 510 ng total RNA with a constant-region primer. Each TCR beta library was derived from three nested multiplex PCR rounds that employed slightly modified ARM-PCR. Use of TRBV1-TRBV30 forward primers with a C-beta reverse primer characterized the first two PCR rounds, which lasted ten to eleven cycles each. TCRdb itself ran the multiplex PCR reads through MiXCR, one entry per CDR3 protein. The sample yields about 310,000 distinct CDR3 sequences, 65% seen once. Germline DNA was extracted alongside blood RNA, which was obtained from unsorted whole blood. Sequences were obtained from peripheral blood. These receptors were collected from a man between 35 and 55 years old with primary liver carcinoma and hepatitis B virus infection.

Note on this clonotype: This sequence may be a read error, since a much larger clone differs from it by one base. The J gene is TRBJ2-1, the V gene TRBV4-1; tentative D call: TRBD2 (5 bases). From germline, CDR1 is MGHRA and CDR2 YSYEKL. CDR3 length: 15 amino acids. Between the trimmed V and J ends, which lost 4 bases and 4 bases, there was a span of 14 bases. CDR3 nucleotide sequence: TGCGCCAGCAGCCGCATTACGGGGATATACAATGAGCAGTTCTTC. This translates into CASSRITGIYNEQFF.

On this clonotype: The junction and the germline gene differ at one end; a read error may be behind it. The CDR3 coding sequence is TGTGCCAGCGACGGACAGGGCGAGCAATACTTC. Its protein is CASDGQGEQYF. The chain uses TRBV6-2 or TRBV6-3 and TRBJ2-7; 8 nucleotides agree with TRBD1. The germline CDR1 and CDR2 sequences are MNHEY and SVGEGT. The CDR3 has 11 amino acids.

Comments on this clonotype: Since a much larger clone is just one base distant, this may be a read error. V and J are TRBV6-5 and TRBJ1-1, with no clear D. In germline, CDR1 is MNHEY, CDR2 SVGAGI. CDR3 length: 16 amino acids. CDR3 nucleotides: TGTGCCGGCAGTTACTGGCTGGGAGACATGAACACTGAAGCTTTCTTT. This sequence encodes CAGSYWLGDMNTEAFF.

Regarding this clonotype: This is likely a read error, given that the CDR3 carries no conserved phenylalanine or tryptophan at its end. The CDR3 protein is CATRGDSLYEQYL. DNA for the CDR3: TGTGCCACCAGGGGAGATAGTCTCTACGAGCAGTACCTC. V is TRBV15 and J is TRBJ2-7, with D possibly matching TRBD2 (5 bases). V was trimmed by 6 bases and J by 3 bases, leaving 12 bases between them. Germline CDR1 is LNHNV and CDR2 is YYDKDF (reference sequence). This CDR3 contains 13 residues.

On this clonotype itself: Without the conserved terminal phenylalanine or tryptophan, this CDR3 likely stems from a read error. It is unclear where the CDR3 begins or ends on the DNA, so no DNA is shown, and the CDR3 is as TCRdb lists it. The V and J genes are TRBV11-3 and TRBJ1-5; TRBD1, the table's D call, was not compared with the DNA. The CDR3 is 17 amino acids long, termini counted. Germline-derived CDR1 and CDR2 are SGHNT and YENEEA. The CDR3: CASSPSGQRISNQPQNL.

The chain links TRBV28 to TRBJ2-7; no clear D gene. The germline CDR1 and CDR2 sequences are MDHEN and SYDVKM. V was clipped by 4 bases and J by 3 bases, with 16 bases between them. This CDR3 contains 15 residues. CDR3 bases: TGTGCCAGCAGTTCTCCTAGAGTAAGAGTCTACGAGCAGTACTTC. Translating gives CASSSPRVRVYEQYF.

Comment on this clonotype: One junction end does not reproduce the germline sequence, and a read error may be involved. V gene TRBV29-1 combines with J gene TRBJ2-5, with D possibly being TRBD1 (5 bases). The germline gives CDR1 SQVTM, CDR2 ANQGSEA. CDR3 length: 11 residues. CDR3 protein: CSLGPIETQYF. The CDR3 coding sequence is TGCAGCCTGGGGCCGATAGAGACTCAGTACTTC.

Points on this clonotype: At one end the junction does not follow the germline gene, possibly because of a read error. This chain uses TRBV30 with TRBJ1-1; D is possibly TRBD1 (6 bases). There are 13 residues in the CDR3. CDR1 is GTSNPN, CDR2 SVGIG, per germline (reference sequence). DNA for the CDR3: TGTGTCTGGAGAGGACAGATGAACACTGAAGCTTTCTTT. It yields the protein CVWRGQMNTEAFF.

A remark on this clonotype: This may be a read error, as it is one base from a much larger clone. J is TRBJ2-1 and V is TRBV12-3 or TRBV12-4, with 10 bases aligning to TRBD2. CDR3 length: 15 amino acids. CDR3 in DNA: TGTGCCAGCAGTTTAGGTCTAGCGGGAGAAGGTGAGCAGCTCTTC. This codes for CASSLGLAGEGEQLF.

Points on this clonotype: A read error is possible here, since a much larger clone lies one base away. The rearrangement uses TRBV6-1 and TRBJ2-1; 13 positions match TRBD2. The V gene's germline CDR1 is MNHNS and CDR2 SASEGT. V was pared by 6 bases and J by 15 bases, with 14 bases of the junction left unmatched. The CDR3 runs 15 residues. The CDR3 DNA is TGTGCCAGCAGGGTCGGGGGACTAGCGGGAATTAGGCGGTTCTTC. As protein: CASRVGGLAGIRRFF.

The sample holds a few counts of this clonotype. This may arise from a read error, as a much more abundant clone is one base away. The chain couples TRBV4-3 to TRBJ2-2; 10 positions agree with TRBD1. Germline CDR1 is LGHNA and CDR2 is YSLEER. The CDR3 is made up of 16 amino acids. The CDR3 DNA reads TGCGCCAGCAGCCAAGATGGGACAGGGGACACCGGGGAGCTGGTTTTT. Translation: CASSQDGTGDTGELVF.

As regards this clonotype: A read error is possible here, since a much larger clone lies one base away. The chain carries TRBV5-6 and TRBJ2-1; either TRBD1 or TRBD2 may fit D (5 bases each). This CDR3 region has 17 residues. Germline V gene lookup returns CDR1 SGHDT and CDR2 YYEEEE. The V and J ends lost 1 base and 4 bases respectively, with 18 bases between them. The DNA of the CDR3 is TGTGCCAGCAGCTTGTCAGCGACCCGGGGACCATACAATGAGCAGTTCTTC. It is translated as CASSLSATRGPYNEQFF.

The CDR3 loop is CASSQGALAGGPSYNEQFF. CDR3 bases: TGCGCCAGCAGCCAAGGGGCCCTAGCGGGAGGGCCCTCCTACAATGAGCAGTTCTTC. This rearrangement joins TRBV5-1 to TRBJ2-1; TRBD2 matches at 12 bases. The CDR3 runs 19 residues. Germline CDR1 SGHRS, CDR2 YFSETQ. The junction had 11 bases not matched to a gene; V was cut back by 4 bases and J by 0 bases.

This clonotype was counted many times. This rearrangement joins TRBV6-5 to TRBJ2-7, with 10 bases lining up with TRBD2. Trimming cost V 6 bases and J 5 bases; bases outside gene matches: 10. CDR3 size: 15 residues. Per germline, CDR1 MNHEY and CDR2 SVGAGI. The CDR3 spells CASSNSAGGPNEQYF. The CDR3 nucleotides read TGTGCCAGCAGCAACTCAGCGGGAGGGCCCAACGAGCAGTACTTC.

This clonotype has more than one count but fewer than ten. The V gene is TRBV25-1, the J gene TRBJ2-3; 7 nucleotides match TRBD1. The CDR3 totals 14 residues. Germline V gene data show CDR1 as MGHDK and CDR2 as SYGVNS. The junction had 4 bases not matched to a gene; V was cut back by 4 bases and J by 3 bases. CDR3 coding DNA: TGTGCCAGCAGTGCCCCGGACAGGACAGATACGCAGTATTTT. Its protein is CASSAPDRTDTQYF.

CDR3 nucleotides: TGTGCCAGCAGTTACCAAGAGGAGGGCCCCGAGCAGTACTTC. Translation: CASSYQEEGPEQYF. The rearrangement links TRBV6-6 to TRBJ2-7, with D possibly matching TRBD2 (6 bases). The CDR3 consists of 14 residues. Trimming took 2 bases from V and 6 from J, leaving 14 bases between them. CDR1 MNHNY and CDR2 SVGAGI come from the germline V gene (reference sequence).

As to this clonotype: The final CDR3 position lacks the conserved phenylalanine or tryptophan, pointing to a likely read error. This chain joins TRBV11-1 and TRBJ2-3, with D perhaps given as TRBD1 or TRBD2 (5 bases each). Germline assignment: CDR1 SGHAT and CDR2 FQDESV (reference sequence). This CDR3 has 10 residues. The DNA of the CDR3 is TGTGCCAGCCTGGGGGATACTCAGTATTTA. Residues: CASLGDTQYL.

For this clonotype: At one of its ends the junction is not consistent with the germline gene, which may arise from a read error. This chain uses TRBV28 with TRBJ1-2; a possible D gene is TRBD1 (5 bases). CDR3 size: 15 residues. Germline values: CDR1 MDHEN, CDR2 SYDVKM. CDR3 amino acids: CTSSTRDQANYGYTF. The CDR3 region has the DNA TGTACCAGCAGTACTCGGGACCAAGCTAACTATGGCTACACCTTC.